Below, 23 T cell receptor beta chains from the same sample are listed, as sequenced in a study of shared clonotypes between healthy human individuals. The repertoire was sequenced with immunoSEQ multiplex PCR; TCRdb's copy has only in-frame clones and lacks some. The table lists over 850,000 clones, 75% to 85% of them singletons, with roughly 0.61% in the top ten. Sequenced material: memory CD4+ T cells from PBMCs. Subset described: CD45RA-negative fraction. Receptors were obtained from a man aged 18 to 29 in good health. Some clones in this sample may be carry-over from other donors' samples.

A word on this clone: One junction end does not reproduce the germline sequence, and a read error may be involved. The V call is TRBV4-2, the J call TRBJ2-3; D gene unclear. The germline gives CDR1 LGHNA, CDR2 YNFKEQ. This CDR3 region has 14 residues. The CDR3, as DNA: TGTGCCAGTAGCCAAGGCATAGACGGCACTACGCAGTATTTT. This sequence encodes CASSQGIDGTTQYF.

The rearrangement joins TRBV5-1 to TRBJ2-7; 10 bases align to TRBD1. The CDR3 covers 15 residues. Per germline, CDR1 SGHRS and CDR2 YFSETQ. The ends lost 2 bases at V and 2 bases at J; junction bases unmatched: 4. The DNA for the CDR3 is TGCGCCAGCAGCTTAGCCGGACAGGGGGCCTACGAGCAGTACTTC. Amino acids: CASSLAGQGAYEQYF.

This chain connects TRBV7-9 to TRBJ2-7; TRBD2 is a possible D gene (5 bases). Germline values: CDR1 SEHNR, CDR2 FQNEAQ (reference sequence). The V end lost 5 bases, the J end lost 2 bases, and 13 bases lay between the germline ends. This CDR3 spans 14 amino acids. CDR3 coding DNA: TGTGCCAGCAGCCTCGGCGGAGGAGCCTACGAGCAGTACTTC. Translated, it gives CASSLGGGAYEQYF.

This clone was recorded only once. CDR3 nucleotide sequence: TGTGCCAGCAGCTTAGTCCCTACTAATACCGGGGAGCTGTTTTTT. Translation: CASSLVPTNTGELFF. J is TRBJ2-2 and V is TRBV7-6; no firm D call. V was clipped by 1 base and J by 5 bases, with 11 bases between them. The CDR3 has 15 residues. Germline V gene lookup returns CDR1 SGHVS and CDR2 FNYEAQ. Full variable domain (missing parts from reference TRBV7-6 and TRBJ2-2): GAGVSQSPRYKVTKRGQDVALRCDPISGHVSLYWYRQALGQGPEFLTYFNYEAQQDKSGLPNDRFSAERPEGSISTLTIQRTEQRDSAMYRCASSLVPTNTGELFFGEGSRLTVL.

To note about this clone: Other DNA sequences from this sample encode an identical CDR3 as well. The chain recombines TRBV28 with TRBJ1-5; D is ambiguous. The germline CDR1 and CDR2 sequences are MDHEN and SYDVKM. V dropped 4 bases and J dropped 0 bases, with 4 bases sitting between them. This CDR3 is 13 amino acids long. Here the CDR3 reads CASSWRSNQPQHF. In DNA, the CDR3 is TGTGCCAGCAGTTGGCGTAGCAATCAGCCCCAGCATTTT.

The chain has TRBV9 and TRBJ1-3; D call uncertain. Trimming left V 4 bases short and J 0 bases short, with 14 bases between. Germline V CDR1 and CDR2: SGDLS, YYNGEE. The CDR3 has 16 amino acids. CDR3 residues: CASSPLPVYSGNTIYF. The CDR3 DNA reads TGTGCCAGCAGCCCGCTACCCGTTTACTCTGGAAACACCATATATTTT.

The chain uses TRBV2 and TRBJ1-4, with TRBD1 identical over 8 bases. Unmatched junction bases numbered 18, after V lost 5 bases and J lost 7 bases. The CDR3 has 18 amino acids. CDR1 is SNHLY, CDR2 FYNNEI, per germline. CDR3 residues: CASSNSADRGVFGEKLFF. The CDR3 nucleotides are TGTGCCAGCAGTAACTCTGCTGACAGGGGTGTCTTCGGTGAAAAACTGTTTTTT.

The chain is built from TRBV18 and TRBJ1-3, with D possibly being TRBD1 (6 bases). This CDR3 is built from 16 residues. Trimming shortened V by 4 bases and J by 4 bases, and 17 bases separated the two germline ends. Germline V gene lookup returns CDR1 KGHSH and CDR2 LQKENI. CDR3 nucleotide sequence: TGTGCCAGCTCACGGGGGGCAACAGGGACCGGAAACACCATATATTTT. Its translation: CASSRGATGTGNTIYF.

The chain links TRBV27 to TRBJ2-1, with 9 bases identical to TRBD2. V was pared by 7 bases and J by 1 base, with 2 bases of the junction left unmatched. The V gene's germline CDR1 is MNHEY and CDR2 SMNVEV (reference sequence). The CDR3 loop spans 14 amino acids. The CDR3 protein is CASTSGMSYNEQFF. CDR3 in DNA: TGTGCCAGCACTAGCGGGATGTCCTACAATGAGCAGTTCTTC.

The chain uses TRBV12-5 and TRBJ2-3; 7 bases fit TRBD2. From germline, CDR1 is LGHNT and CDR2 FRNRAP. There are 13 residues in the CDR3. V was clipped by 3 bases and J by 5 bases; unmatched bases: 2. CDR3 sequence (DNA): TGTGCTAGTGGTTTAGGGGAGGGAGATACGCAGTATTTT. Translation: CASGLGEGDTQYF.

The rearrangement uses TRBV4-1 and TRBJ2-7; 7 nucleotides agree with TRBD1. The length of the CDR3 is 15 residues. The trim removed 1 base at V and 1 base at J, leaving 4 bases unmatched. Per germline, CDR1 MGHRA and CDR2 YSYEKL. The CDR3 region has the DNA TGCGCCAGCAGCCAAGCTGGGACAGATTCCTACGAGCAGTACTTC. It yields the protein CASSQAGTDSYEQYF.

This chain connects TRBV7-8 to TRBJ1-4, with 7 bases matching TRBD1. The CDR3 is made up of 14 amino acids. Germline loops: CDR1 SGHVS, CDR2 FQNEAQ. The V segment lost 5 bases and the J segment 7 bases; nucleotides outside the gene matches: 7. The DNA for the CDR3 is TGTGCCAGCAGCGAGAGGACAGGAGGTGAAAAACTGTTTTTT. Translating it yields CASSERTGGEKLFF.

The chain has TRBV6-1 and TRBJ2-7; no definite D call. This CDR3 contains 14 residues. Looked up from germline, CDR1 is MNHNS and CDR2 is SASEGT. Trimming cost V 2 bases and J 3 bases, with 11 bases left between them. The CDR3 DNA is TGTGCCAGCAGTGAATTCTTTGGAAGCTACGAGCAGTACTTC. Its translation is CASSEFFGSYEQYF.

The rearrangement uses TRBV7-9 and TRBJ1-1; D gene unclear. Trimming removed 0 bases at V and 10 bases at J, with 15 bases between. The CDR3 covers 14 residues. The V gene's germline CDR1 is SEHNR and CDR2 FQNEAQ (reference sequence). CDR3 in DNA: TGTGCCAGCAGCTTAGCCGTCCTCGAAGTGGGAGCTTTCTTT. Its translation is CASSLAVLEVGAFF.

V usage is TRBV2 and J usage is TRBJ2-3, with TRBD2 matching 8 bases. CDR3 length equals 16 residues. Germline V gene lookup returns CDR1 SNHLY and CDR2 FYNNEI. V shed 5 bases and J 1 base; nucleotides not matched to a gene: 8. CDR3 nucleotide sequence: TGTGCCAGCAGTCCCCGGGGGGGGCGAGGCACAGATACGCAGTATTTT. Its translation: CASSPRGGRGTDTQYF.

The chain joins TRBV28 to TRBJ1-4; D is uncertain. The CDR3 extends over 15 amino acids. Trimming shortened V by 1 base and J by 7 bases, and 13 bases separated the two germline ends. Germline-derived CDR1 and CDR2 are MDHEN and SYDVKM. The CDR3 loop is CASSLSTLRGEKLFF. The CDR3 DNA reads TGTGCCAGCAGTTTATCGACCCTCCGGGGTGAAAAACTGTTTTTT.

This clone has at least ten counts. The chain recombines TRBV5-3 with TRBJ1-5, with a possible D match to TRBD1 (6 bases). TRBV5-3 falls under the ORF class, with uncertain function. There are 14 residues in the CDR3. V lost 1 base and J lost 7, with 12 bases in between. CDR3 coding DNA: TGTGCCAGAAGCTTGTTGGAGGGGGAGCAGCCCCAGCATTTT. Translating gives CARSLLEGEQPQHF.

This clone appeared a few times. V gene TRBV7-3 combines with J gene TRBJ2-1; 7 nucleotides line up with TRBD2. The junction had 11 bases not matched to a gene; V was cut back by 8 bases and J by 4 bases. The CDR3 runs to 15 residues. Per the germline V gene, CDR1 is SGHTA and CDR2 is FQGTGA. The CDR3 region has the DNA TGTGCCAGCGGACCTGGAACGGGAGGATACAATGAGCAGTTCTTC. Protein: CASGPGTGGYNEQFF.

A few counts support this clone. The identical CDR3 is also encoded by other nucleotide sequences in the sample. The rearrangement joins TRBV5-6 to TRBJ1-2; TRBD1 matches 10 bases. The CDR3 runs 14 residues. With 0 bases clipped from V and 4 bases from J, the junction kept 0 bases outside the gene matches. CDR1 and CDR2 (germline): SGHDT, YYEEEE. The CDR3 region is CASSLGQGAYGYTF. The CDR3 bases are TGTGCCAGCAGCTTGGGACAGGGGGCCTATGGCTACACCTTC.

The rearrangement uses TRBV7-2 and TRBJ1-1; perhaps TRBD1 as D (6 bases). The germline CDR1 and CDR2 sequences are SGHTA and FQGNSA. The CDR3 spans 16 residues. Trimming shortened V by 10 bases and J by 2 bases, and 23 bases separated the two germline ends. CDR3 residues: CATSRDTFTFNTEAFF. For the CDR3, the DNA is TGTGCCACCTCGAGGGACACTTTCACGTTTAACACTGAAGCTTTCTTT.

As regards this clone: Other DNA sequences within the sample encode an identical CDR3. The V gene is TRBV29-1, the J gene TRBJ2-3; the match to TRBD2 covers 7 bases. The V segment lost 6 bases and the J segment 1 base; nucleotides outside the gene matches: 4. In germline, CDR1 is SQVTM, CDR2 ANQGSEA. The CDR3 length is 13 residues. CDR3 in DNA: TGCAGCGTCGAGGCGGGGGGCACAGATACGCAGTATTTT. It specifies CSVEAGGTDTQYF.

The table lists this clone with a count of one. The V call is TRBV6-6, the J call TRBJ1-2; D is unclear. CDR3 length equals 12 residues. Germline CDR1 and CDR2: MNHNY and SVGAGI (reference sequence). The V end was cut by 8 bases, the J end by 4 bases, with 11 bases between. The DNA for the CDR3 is TGTGCCAGCGGCGAGAGTCCCTATGGCTACACCTTC. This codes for CASGESPYGYTF.

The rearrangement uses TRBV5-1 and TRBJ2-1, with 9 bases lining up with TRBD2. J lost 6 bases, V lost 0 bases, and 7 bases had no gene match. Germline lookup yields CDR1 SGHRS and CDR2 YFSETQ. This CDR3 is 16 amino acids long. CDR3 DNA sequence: TGCGCCAGCAGCTTGGTCCCGACTAGCGGCTCCAATGAGCAGTTCTTC. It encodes CASSLVPTSGSNEQFF.